Listed here is a single TCR beta chain. Indicated time point: pretreatment peripheral blood. These data come from a study of PD-L1 blockade in urothelial cancer. The table came from immunoSEQ multiplex PCR; TCRdb's copy has only in-frame clones and leaves some out. The table lists 90,000 or so clones, around 91% of them singletons. V was clipped by 8 bases and J by 5 bases, with 10 bases between them. The CDR3 is 12 amino acids. Germline CDR1 SNHLY, CDR2 FYNNEI. The receptor was derived from a man aged 55 to 70 with urothelial cancer. The chain links TRBV2 to TRBJ2-4, with a tentative D call TRBD2 (5 bases). The sample was PBMCs, taken around atezolizumab (anti-PD-L1) treatment. CDR3 bases: TGTGCCAGCGAGGGTTTCCAAAACATTCAGTACTTC. It codes for CASEGFQNIQYF. The whole variable domain, filled in from reference TRBV2 and TRBJ2-4, reads EPEVTQTPSHQVTQMGQEVILRCVPISNHLYFYWYRQILGQKVEFLVSFYNNEISEKSEIFDDQFSVERPDGSNFTLKIRSTKLEDSAMYFCASEGFQNIQYFGAGTRLSVL.